Below, 25 T cell receptor beta chains from the same sample are listed, as sequenced in a study of vaccination and CD4 T cells after COVID-19. Cultured CD4+ T-cell DNA underwent Oncomine TCR Beta short-read sequencing. TCRdb re-derived calls from the PCR reads in MiXCR, one entry per CDR3 protein. Of approximately 16,000 distinct CDR3 sequences listed, nearly 80% are singletons. The sample's treatment: approximately nine-day PBMC culture with coronavirus spike peptide pools or control peptides (ViraFEST assay). For these receptors, no antigen is known. The starting material was CD4+ T cells from blood, cultured in vitro, obtained after SARS-CoV-2 vaccination. The receptors shown here come from a human donor who received a COVID-19 vaccine.

V is TRBV20-1 and J is TRBJ1-1; D ambiguous. This CDR3 spans 13 amino acids. CDR1 is DFQATT, CDR2 SNEGSKA, per germline (reference sequence). V lost 4 bases, J lost 3 bases, and 12 bases lay in between. The CDR3 sequence is CSAIGRVDTEAFF. DNA for the CDR3: TGCAGTGCTATTGGAAGGGTGGACACTGAAGCTTTCTTT.

The chain has TRBV30 and TRBJ1-2; D not resolved. The germline gives CDR1 GTSNPN, CDR2 SVGIG (reference sequence). The CDR3 extends over 11 amino acids. Trimming removed 4 bases at V and 1 base at J, with 4 bases between. CDR3 sequence (DNA): TGTGCCTGGACAGATAACTATGGCTACACCTTC. It codes for CAWTDNYGYTF.

The CDR3 sequence is CAWGDSNQPQHF. The CDR3 bases are TGTGCCTGGGGGGATAGCAATCAGCCCCAGCATTTT. The chain carries TRBV30 and TRBJ1-5; D uncertain. The CDR3 has 12 residues. With 5 bases removed from V and 0 bases from J, the gap between germline ends came to 5 bases. In germline, CDR1 is GTSNPN, CDR2 SVGIG (reference sequence).

The V gene is TRBV30, the J gene TRBJ2-3; unclear D gene. Trimming shortened V by 0 bases and J by 3 bases, and 4 bases separated the two germline ends. Germline lookup yields CDR1 GTSNPN and CDR2 SVGIG (reference sequence). The CDR3 has 12 amino acids. The CDR3 protein is CAWSVGTDTQYF. CDR3 nucleotides: TGTGCCTGGAGTGTAGGGACAGATACGCAGTATTTT. The full variable domain, in which reference TRBV30 and TRBJ2-3 provide the parts outside the CDR3, is SQTIHQWPATLVQPVGSPLSLECTVEGTSNPNLYWYRQAAGRGLQLLFYSVGIGQISSEVPQNLSASRPQDRQFILSSKKLLLSDSGFYLCAWSVGTDTQYFGPGTRLTVL.

This clonotype was counted a single time. This chain links TRBV6-1 with TRBJ1-3, with 9 bases aligning to TRBD1. The CDR3 has 16 amino acids. The germline gives CDR1 MNHNS, CDR2 SASEGT. After removal of 9 bases from V and 4 bases from J, the junction contained 13 bases not matched to a gene. The CDR3 coding sequence is TGTGCCAGTACGCATTCCGGGACAGGGCGGGGAAACACCATATATTTT. Translated, it gives CASTHSGTGRGNTIYF.

The V and J genes are TRBV19 and TRBJ1-2, with D maybe TRBD1 (6 bases). The CDR3 consists of 14 residues. Per the germline V gene, CDR1 is LNHDA and CDR2 is SQIVND (reference sequence). V was trimmed by 6 bases and J by 1 base, leaving 12 bases between them. The CDR3 sequence: CASRTGPINYGYTF. The CDR3 coding sequence is TGTGCCAGTAGAACAGGGCCGATTAACTATGGCTACACCTTC.

This chain connects TRBV15 to TRBJ1-1; D unclear. Trimming left V 7 bases short and J 5 bases short, with 14 bases between. The CDR3 spans 13 residues. CDR1 and CDR2 (germline): LNHNV, YYDKDF (reference sequence). The CDR3 reads CATIREIGTEAFF. Here the CDR3 DNA reads TGTGCCACCATACGGGAGATTGGGACTGAAGCTTTCTTT.

This clonotype is categorized as medium-sized (0.01 to 0.1%). This rearrangement joins TRBV20-1 to TRBJ1-2; D may be TRBD1 (6 bases). The V gene lost 5 bases and the J gene lost 10 bases, with 14 bases spanning the gap. Germline V lookup: CDR1 DFQATT, CDR2 SNEGSKA (reference sequence). The CDR3 extends over 11 amino acids. In DNA, the CDR3 is TGCAGTGCTCCCACACAGGGTTACTACACCTTC. This sequence encodes CSAPTQGYYTF.

This clonotype has a handful of counts. The chain employs TRBV6-5 and TRBJ1-2; 9 bases are a match to TRBD1. The germline V gene has CDR1 MNHEY and CDR2 SVGAGI. This CDR3 is built from 14 residues. V trimming: 4 bases; J trimming: 4 bases; junction bases outside the gene matches: 4. CDR3 residues: CASSWGQGSYGYTF. For the CDR3, the DNA is TGTGCCAGCAGTTGGGGACAGGGCAGCTATGGCTACACCTTC.

The chain has TRBV24-1 and TRBJ1-5; the match to TRBD1 covers 10 bases. The germline gives CDR1 KGHDR, CDR2 SFDVKD. The CDR3 is made up of 17 amino acids. The J segment lost 2 bases and the V segment lost 9 bases, leaving 12 bases of the junction unmatched. The CDR3 DNA sequence: TGTGCCACCCAAGCAGGGTCCGGGACAGGGGGCAATCAGCCCCAGCATTTT. This translates into CATQAGSGTGGNQPQHF.

There are a few counts of this clonotype. This chain links TRBV2 with TRBJ1-2; D uncertain. Germline loops: CDR1 SNHLY, CDR2 FYNNEI. The CDR3 is made up of 14 amino acids. Trimming stripped 0 bases from V and 4 bases from J, with 9 bases between. CDR3 in amino acids: CASSEALVGYGYTF. As DNA, the CDR3 is TGTGCCAGCAGTGAAGCCCTCGTGGGCTATGGCTACACCTTC.

CDR3 amino acids: CASSSTHNTGELFF. CDR3 DNA: TGTGCCAGCAGCAGTACGCACAACACCGGGGAGCTGTTTTTT. The chain couples TRBV7-7 to TRBJ2-2; D is ambiguous. The CDR3 is 14 residues long. Germline V lookup: CDR1 SSHAT, CDR2 FNYEAQ (reference sequence). Trimming took 5 bases from V and 2 from J, leaving 9 bases between them.

The V call is TRBV2, the J call TRBJ2-2, with 8 bases that match TRBD1. The CDR3 sequence is 14 residues long. J was trimmed by 5 bases and V by 3 bases; bases with no gene match: 2. Per the germline V gene, CDR1 is SNHLY and CDR2 is FYNNEI. CDR3 nucleotides: TGTGCCAGCAGTGAGGACAGGGCGACCGGGGAGCTGTTTTTT. It specifies CASSEDRATGELFF.

The chain combines TRBV24-1 with TRBJ2-2, with TRBD2 identical over 11 bases. Germline CDR1 and CDR2: KGHDR and SFDVKD. CDR3 size: 20 residues. Unmatched junction bases numbered 11, after V lost 3 bases and J lost 0 bases. Here the CDR3 reads CATSDRRASGGRTNTGELFF. The CDR3 nucleotides read TGTGCCACCAGTGATAGGAGGGCTAGCGGGGGGAGAACGAACACCGGGGAGCTGTTTTTT.

J is TRBJ2-2 and V is TRBV2; D is ambiguous. CDR3 length: 17 residues. The V gene's germline CDR1 is SNHLY and CDR2 FYNNEI. Trimming removed 2 bases from V and 5 bases from J, with 18 bases in between. CDR3: CASSEIPARMGTGELFF. CDR3 nucleotide sequence: TGTGCCAGCAGTGAAATCCCGGCGAGGATGGGGACCGGGGAGCTGTTTTTT.

This clonotype was counted a few times. V is TRBV6-5 and J is TRBJ1-6; 7 bases agree with TRBD1. The CDR3 has 14 amino acids. The V gene's germline CDR1 is MNHEY and CDR2 SVGAGI. With 2 bases clipped from V and 8 bases from J, the junction kept 3 bases outside the gene matches. CDR3 sequence: CASSYDRDHSPLHF. CDR3 bases: TGTGCCAGCAGTTACGACAGGGATCATTCACCCCTCCACTTT.

This clonotype was found a few times. The chain joins TRBV15 to TRBJ2-3; D not resolved. CDR1 LNHNV and CDR2 YYDKDF come from the germline V gene (reference sequence). The CDR3 extends over 13 amino acids. V was cut by 0 bases and J by 4 bases, with 5 bases left in between. In nucleotides, the CDR3 is TGTGCCACCAGCAGAGATCCCCCAGATACGCAGTATTTT. This codes for CATSRDPPDTQYF.

This chain connects TRBV7-2 to TRBJ2-1; D is possibly TRBD2 (6 bases). This CDR3 is built from 15 residues. Looked up from germline, CDR1 is SGHTA and CDR2 is FQGNSA. Trimming took 2 bases from V and 6 from J, leaving 14 bases between them. The CDR3: CASSLYATSSNEQFF. The CDR3 DNA sequence: TGTGCCAGCAGCTTATACGCTACTAGCTCCAATGAGCAGTTCTTC.

The chain couples TRBV6-1 to TRBJ1-2; 9 positions agree with TRBD1. CDR1 is MNHNS and CDR2 is SASEGT in the germline V gene. The CDR3 is made up of 13 amino acids. V trimming: 5 bases; J trimming: 5 bases; junction bases outside the gene matches: 3. Here the CDR3 DNA reads TGTGCCAGCAGTCCCGGGACAGGGTATGGCTACACCTTC. Its protein product is CASSPGTGYGYTF.

As to this clonotype: The junction departs from the called germline gene at one end, perhaps through a read error. The CDR3 protein is CASSWTGSVTEAFF. CDR3 DNA: TGCGCCAGCAGCTGGACGGGCAGTGTCACTGAAGCTTTCTTT. V and J are TRBV7-9 and TRBJ1-1, with no clear D. The CDR3 is 14 residues long. CDR1 SEHNR and CDR2 FQNEAQ come from the germline V gene (reference sequence).

This clonotype was counted a few times. J is TRBJ2-1 and V is TRBV7-2, with TRBD2 matching over 8 bases. From germline, CDR1 is SGHTA and CDR2 FQGNSA. Germline trimming cut 2 bases from V and 7 bases from J; bases unmatched to any gene: 4. The CDR3 contains 14 residues. The DNA for the CDR3 is TGTGCCAGCAGCTTATCACCGGGGGGGAATGAGCAGTTCTTC. This gives the protein CASSLSPGGNEQFF.

This chain links TRBV12-3 or TRBV12-4 with TRBJ1-1; TRBD1 is a possible D gene (6 bases). Trimming shortened V by 5 bases and J by 6 bases, and 19 bases separated the two germline ends. The CDR3 has 15 residues. CDR3 sequence (DNA): TGTGCCAGCAGTCCCACTACAGGGTTTTGGGCTGAAGCTTTCTTT. This sequence encodes CASSPTTGFWAEAFF.

The CDR3 nucleotides are TGCAGTGCTAGAGGGGGACTAGCAAGGAGAAACATTCAGTACTTC. Protein: CSARGGLARRNIQYF. V usage is TRBV20-1 and J usage is TRBJ2-4, with TRBD2 identical over 9 bases. CDR1 and CDR2 from the germline V gene are DFQATT and SNEGSKA (reference sequence). Trimming cost V 1 base and J 6 bases; bases outside gene matches: 7. This CDR3 has 15 residues.

The V gene is TRBV24-1, the J gene TRBJ1-3; no reliable D call. V was trimmed by 4 bases and J by 0 bases, leaving 9 bases between them. Germline lookup yields CDR1 KGHDR and CDR2 SFDVKD. The CDR3 has 15 amino acids. CDR3 DNA: TGTGCCACCAGTGACGGCGGCATCTCTGGAAACACCATATATTTT. Protein: CATSDGGISGNTIYF.

V is TRBV2 and J is TRBJ1-5; TRBD1 matches 9 bases. J lost 7 bases, V lost 6 bases, and 4 bases had no gene match. The CDR3 has 13 residues. Germline CDR1 reads SNHLY; CDR2 reads FYNNEI. The CDR3 sequence is CASREDRGQPQHF. In nucleotides, the CDR3 is TGTGCCAGCAGAGAGGACAGGGGACAGCCCCAGCATTTT.